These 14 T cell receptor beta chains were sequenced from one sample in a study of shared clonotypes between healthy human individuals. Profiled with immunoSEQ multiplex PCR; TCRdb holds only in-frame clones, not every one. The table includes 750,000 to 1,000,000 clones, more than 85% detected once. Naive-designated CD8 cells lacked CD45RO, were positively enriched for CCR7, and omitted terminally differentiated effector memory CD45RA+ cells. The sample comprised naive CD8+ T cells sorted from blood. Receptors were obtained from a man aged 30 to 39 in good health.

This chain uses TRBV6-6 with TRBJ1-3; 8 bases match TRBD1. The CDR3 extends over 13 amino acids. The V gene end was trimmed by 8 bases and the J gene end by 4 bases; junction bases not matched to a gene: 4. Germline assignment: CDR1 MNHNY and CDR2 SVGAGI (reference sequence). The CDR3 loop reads CASLDRAGNTIYF. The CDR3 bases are TGTGCCAGCCTGGACAGGGCAGGAAACACCATATATTTT.

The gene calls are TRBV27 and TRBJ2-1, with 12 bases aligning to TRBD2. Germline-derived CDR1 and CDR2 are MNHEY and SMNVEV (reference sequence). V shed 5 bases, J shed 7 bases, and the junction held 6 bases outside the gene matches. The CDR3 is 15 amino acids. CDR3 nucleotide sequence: TGTGCCAGCAGTATGACTAGCGGGAGACTAAATGAGCAGTTCTTC. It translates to CASSMTSGRLNEQFF.

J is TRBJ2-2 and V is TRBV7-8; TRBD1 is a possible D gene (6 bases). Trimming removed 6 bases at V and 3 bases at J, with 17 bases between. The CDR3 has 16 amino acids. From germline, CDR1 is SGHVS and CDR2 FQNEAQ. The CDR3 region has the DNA TGTGCCAGCAGTTCCCCCGGGACACACTACACCGGGGAGCTGTTTTTT. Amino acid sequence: CASSSPGTHYTGELFF. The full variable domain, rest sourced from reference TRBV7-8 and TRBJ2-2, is GAGVSQSPRYKVAKRGQDVALRCDPISGHVSLFWYQQALGQGPEFLTYFQNEAQLDKSGLPSDRFFAERPEGSVSTLKIQRTQQEDSAVYLCASSSPGTHYTGELFFGEGSRLTVL.

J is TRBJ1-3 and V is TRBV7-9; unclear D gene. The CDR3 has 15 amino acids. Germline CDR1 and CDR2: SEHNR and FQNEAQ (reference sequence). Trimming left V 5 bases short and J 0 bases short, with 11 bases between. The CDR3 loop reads CASSTALDSGNTIYF. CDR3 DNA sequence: TGTGCCAGCAGCACAGCCCTAGACTCTGGAAACACCATATATTTT.

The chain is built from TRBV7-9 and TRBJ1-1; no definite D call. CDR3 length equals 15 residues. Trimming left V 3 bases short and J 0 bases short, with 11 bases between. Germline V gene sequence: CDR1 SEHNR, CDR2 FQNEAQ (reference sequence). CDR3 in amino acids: CASSFPDGMNTEAFF. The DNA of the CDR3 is TGTGCCAGCAGCTTCCCGGACGGAATGAACACTGAAGCTTTCTTT. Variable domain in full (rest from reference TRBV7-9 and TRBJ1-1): DTGVSQNPRHKITKRGQNVTFRCDPISEHNRLYWYRQTLGQGPEFLTYFQNEAQLEKSRLLSDRFSAERPKGSFSTLEIQRTEQGDSAMYLCASSFPDGMNTEAFFGQGTRLTVV.

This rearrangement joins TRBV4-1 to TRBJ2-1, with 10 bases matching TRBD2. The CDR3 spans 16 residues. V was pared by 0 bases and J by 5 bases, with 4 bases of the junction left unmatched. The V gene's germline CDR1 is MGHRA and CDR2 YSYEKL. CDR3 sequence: CASSQEGLAGDNEQFF. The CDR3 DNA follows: TGCGCCAGCAGCCAAGAGGGTCTAGCGGGAGACAATGAGCAGTTCTTC.

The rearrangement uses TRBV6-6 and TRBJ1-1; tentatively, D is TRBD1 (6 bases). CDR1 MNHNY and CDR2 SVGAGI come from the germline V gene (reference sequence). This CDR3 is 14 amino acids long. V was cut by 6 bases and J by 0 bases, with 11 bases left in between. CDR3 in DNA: TGTGCCAGCAGCCTACGGGGGCTGAACACTGAAGCTTTCTTT. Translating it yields CASSLRGLNTEAFF.

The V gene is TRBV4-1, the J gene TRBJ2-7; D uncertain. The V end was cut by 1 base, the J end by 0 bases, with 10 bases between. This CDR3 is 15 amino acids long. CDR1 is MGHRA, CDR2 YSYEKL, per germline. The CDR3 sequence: CASSQVTESSYEQYF. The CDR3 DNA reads TGCGCCAGCAGCCAAGTCACGGAAAGCTCCTACGAGCAGTACTTC.

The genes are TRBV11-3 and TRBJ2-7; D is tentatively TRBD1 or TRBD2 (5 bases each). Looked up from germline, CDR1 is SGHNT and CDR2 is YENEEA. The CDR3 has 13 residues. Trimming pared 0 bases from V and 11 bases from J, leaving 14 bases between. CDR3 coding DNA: TGTGCCAGCAGCTTAGAAGATTCCGGGACGAAGTACTTC. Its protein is CASSLEDSGTKYF.

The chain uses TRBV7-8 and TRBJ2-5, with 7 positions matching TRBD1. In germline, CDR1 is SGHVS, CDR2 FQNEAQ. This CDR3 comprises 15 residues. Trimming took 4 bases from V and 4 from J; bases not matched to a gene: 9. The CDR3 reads CASSSQGRDRETQYF. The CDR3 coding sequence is TGTGCCAGCAGCTCCCAAGGCCGGGACAGAGAGACCCAGTACTTC.

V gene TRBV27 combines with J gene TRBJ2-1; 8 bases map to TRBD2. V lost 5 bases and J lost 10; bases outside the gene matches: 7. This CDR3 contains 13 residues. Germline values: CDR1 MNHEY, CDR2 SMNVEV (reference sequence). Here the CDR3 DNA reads TGTGCCAGCAGTCGAGCGGGAGTTCGGGAGCAGTTCTTC. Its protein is CASSRAGVREQFF.

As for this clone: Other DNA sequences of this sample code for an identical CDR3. In nucleotides, the CDR3 is TGTGCCAGCGGCCAAAGCTACAATGAGCAGTTCTTC. Translation: CASGQSYNEQFF. The V and J genes are TRBV28 and TRBJ2-1; D gene uncertain. V was clipped by 8 bases and J by 3 bases, with 8 bases between them. CDR3 length: 12 amino acids. Per germline, CDR1 MDHEN and CDR2 SYDVKM.

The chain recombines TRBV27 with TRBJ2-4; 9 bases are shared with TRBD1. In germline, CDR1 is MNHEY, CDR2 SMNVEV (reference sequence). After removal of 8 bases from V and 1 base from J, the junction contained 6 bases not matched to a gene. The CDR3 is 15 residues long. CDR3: CASGQGLEAKNIQYF. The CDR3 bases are TGTGCCAGCGGACAGGGGTTGGAGGCCAAAAACATTCAGTACTTC.

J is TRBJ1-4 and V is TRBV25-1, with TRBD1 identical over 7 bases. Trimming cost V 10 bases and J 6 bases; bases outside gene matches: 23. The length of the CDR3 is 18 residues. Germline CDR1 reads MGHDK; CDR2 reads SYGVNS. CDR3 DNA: TGTGCCACCCCGGGATTAAAGGGGGAGGGGGCAGTCGATGAAAAACTGTTTTTT. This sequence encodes CATPGLKGEGAVDEKLFF. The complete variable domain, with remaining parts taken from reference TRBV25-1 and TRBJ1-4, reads EADIYQTPRYLVIGTGKKITLECSQTMGHDKMYWYQQDPGMELHLIHYSYGVNSTEKGDLSSESTVSRIRTEHFPLTLESARPSHTSQYLCATPGLKGEGAVDEKLFFGSGTQLSVL.